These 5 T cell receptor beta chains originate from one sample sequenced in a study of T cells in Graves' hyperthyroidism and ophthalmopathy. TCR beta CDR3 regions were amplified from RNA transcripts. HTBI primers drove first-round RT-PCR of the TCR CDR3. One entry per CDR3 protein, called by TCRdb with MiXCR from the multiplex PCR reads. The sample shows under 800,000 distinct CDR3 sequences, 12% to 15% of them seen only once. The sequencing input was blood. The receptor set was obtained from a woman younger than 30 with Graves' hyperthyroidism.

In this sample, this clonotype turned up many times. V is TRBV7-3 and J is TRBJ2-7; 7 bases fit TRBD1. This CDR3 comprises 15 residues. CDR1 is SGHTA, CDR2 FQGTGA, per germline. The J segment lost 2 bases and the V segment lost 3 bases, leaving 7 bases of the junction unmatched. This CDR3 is CASSLGGDRTYEQYF. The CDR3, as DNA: TGTGCCAGCAGCTTGGGTGGGGACAGAACCTACGAGCAGTACTTC.

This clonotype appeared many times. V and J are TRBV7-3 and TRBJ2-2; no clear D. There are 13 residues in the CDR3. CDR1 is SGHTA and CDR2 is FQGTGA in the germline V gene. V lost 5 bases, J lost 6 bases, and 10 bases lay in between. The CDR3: CASSPRMAGELFF. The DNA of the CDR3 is TGTGCCAGCAGCCCACGTATGGCCGGGGAGCTGTTTTTT.

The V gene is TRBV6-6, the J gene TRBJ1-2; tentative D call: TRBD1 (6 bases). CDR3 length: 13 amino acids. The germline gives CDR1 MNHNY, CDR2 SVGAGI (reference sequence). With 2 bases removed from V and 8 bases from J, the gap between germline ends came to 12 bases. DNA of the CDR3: TGTGCCAGCAGTTACCCCCAGGGGAAGGGCTACACCTTC. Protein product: CASSYPQGKGYTF.

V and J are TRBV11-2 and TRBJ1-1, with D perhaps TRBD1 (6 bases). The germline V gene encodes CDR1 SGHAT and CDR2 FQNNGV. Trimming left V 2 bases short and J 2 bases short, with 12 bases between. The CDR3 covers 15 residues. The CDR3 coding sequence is TGTGCCAGCAGCTTAAACCAGGGGTTAAACACTGAAGCTTTCTTT. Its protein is CASSLNQGLNTEAFF.

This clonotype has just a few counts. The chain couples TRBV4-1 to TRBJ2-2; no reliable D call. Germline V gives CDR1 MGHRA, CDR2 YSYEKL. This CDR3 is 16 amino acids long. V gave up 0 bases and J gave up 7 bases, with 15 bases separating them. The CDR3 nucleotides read TGCGCCAGCAGCCAAGATTGGACCCGGCCGGGCGGGGAGCTGTTTTTT. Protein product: CASSQDWTRPGGELFF.